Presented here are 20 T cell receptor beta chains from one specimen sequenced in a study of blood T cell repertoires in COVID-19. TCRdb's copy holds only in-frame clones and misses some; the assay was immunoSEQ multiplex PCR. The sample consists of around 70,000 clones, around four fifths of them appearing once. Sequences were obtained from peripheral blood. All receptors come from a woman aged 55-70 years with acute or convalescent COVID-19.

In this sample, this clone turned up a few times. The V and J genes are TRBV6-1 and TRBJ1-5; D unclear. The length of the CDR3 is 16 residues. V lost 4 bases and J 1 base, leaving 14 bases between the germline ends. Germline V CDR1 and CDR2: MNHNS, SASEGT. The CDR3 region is CASSVLIRVSNQPQHF. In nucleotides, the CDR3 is TGTGCCAGCAGTGTGTTAATACGAGTGAGCAATCAGCCCCAGCATTTT.

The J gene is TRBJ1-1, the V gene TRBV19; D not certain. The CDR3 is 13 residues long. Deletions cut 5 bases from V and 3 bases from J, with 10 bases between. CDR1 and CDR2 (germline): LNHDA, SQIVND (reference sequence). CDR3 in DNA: TGTGCCAGTAGTCCCGGGAGGTACACTGAAGCTTTCTTT. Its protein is CASSPGRYTEAFF.

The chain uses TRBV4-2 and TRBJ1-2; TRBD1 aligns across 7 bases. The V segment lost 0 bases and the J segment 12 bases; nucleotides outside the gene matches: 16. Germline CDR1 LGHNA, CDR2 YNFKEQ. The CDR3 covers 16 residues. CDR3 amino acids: CASSQDVYLAGTADTF. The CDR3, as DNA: TGTGCCAGCAGCCAAGATGTTTATTTGGCGGGGACAGCTGACACCTTC.

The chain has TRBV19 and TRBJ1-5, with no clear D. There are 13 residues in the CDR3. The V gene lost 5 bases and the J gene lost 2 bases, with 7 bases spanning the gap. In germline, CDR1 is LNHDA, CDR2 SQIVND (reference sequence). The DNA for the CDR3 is TGTGCCAGTAGTCGGCAGGGCAATCAGCCCCAGCATTTT. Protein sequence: CASSRQGNQPQHF.

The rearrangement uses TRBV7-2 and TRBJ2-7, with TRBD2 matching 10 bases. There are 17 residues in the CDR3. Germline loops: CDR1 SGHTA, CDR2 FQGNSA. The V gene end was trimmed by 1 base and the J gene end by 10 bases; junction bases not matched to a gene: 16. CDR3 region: CASSLVLGRLAGARQYF. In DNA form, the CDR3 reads TGTGCCAGCAGCTTAGTCCTCGGTAGGCTAGCGGGAGCCCGACAGTACTTC.

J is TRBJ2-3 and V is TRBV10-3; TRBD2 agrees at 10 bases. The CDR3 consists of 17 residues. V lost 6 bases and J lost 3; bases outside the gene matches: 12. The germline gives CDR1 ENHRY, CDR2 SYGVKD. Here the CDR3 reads CAISPLEREGFTDTQYF. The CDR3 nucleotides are TGTGCCATCAGCCCCCTGGAGCGGGAGGGCTTTACAGATACGCAGTATTTT.

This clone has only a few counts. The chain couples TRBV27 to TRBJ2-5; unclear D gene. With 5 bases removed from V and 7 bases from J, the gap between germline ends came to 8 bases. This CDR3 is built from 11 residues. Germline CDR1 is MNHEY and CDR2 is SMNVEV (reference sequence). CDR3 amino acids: CASSPRRTQYF. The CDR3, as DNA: TGTGCCAGCAGTCCCCGCAGGACCCAGTACTTC.

In nucleotides, the CDR3 is TGTGCCAGCTCCGGGACAGGGGGCTTAAAAGAGACCCAGTACTTC. Its protein product is CASSGTGGLKETQYF. This sequence joins TRBV18 and TRBJ2-5; 12 bases map to TRBD1. This CDR3 spans 15 amino acids. Trimming removed 6 bases from V and 3 bases from J; junction bases left unmatched: 5. CDR1 is KGHSH, CDR2 LQKENI, per germline. Filled out from reference TRBV18 and TRBJ2-5, the complete variable domain reads NAGVMQNPRHLVRRRGQEARLRCSPMKGHSHVYWYRQLPEEGLKFMVYLQKENIIDESGMPKERFSAEFPKEGPSILRIQQVVRGDSAAYFCASSGTGGLKETQYFGPGTRLLVL.

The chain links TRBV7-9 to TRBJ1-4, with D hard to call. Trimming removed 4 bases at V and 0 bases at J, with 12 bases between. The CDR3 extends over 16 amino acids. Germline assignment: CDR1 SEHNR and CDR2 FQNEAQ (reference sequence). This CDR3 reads CASSYTGGSTNEKLFF. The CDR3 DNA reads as TGTGCCAGCAGCTATACGGGTGGTTCAACTAATGAAAAACTGTTTTTT.

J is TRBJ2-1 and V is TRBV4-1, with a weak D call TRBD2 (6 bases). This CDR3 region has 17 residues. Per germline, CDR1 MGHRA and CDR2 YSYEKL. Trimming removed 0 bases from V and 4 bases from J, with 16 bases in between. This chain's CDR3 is CASSQENGVGGYNEQFF. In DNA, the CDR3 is TGCGCCAGCAGCCAAGAAAACGGCGTTGGGGGGTACAATGAGCAGTTCTTC.

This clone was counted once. As DNA, the CDR3 is TGTGCCAGCAGCCCTCGGGACAGGGTTTTTGAAAAACTGTTTTTT. As protein: CASSPRDRVFEKLFF. This chain connects TRBV7-9 to TRBJ1-4; 9 nucleotides agree with TRBD1. The V gene end was trimmed by 5 bases and the J gene end by 7 bases; junction bases not matched to a gene: 8. The CDR3 extends over 15 amino acids. Looked up from germline, CDR1 is SEHNR and CDR2 is FQNEAQ (reference sequence). Full variable domain (missing parts from reference TRBV7-9 and TRBJ1-4): DTGVSQNPRHKITKRGQNVTFRCDPISEHNRLYWYRQTLGQGPEFLTYFQNEAQLEKSRLLSDRFSAERPKGSFSTLEIQRTEQGDSAMYLCASSPRDRVFEKLFFGSGTQLSVL.

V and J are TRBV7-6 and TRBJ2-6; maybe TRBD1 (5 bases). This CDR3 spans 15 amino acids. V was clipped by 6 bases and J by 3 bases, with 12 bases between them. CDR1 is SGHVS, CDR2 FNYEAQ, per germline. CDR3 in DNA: TGTGCCAGCAGTAAGGGGCTAGGTGGGGCCAACGTCCTGACTTTC. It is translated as CASSKGLGGANVLTF.

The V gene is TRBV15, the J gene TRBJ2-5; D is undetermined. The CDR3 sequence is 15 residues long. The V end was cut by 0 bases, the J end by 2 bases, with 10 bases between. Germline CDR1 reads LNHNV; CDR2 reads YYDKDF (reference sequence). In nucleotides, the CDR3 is TGTGCCACCAGCAGAGATTGGCTCTTACAAGAGACCCAGTACTTC. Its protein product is CATSRDWLLQETQYF. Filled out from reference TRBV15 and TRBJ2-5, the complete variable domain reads DAMVIQNPRYQVTQFGKPVTLSCSQTLNHNVMYWYQQKSSQAPKLLFHYYDKDFNNEADTPDNFQSRRPNTSFCFLDIRSPGLGDTAMYLCATSRDWLLQETQYFGPGTRLLVL.

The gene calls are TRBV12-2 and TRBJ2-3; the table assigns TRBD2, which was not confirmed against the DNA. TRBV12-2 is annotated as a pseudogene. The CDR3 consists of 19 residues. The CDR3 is CASRLERTALASRTDTQYF. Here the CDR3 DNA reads TGTGCAAGTCGCTTAGAAAGAACAGCTCTGGCTAGCCGGACAGATACGCAGTATTTT.

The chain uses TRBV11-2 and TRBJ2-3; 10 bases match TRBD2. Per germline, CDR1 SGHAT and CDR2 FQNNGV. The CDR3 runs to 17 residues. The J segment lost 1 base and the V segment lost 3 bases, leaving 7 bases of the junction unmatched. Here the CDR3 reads CASSLGAGGPGTDTQYF. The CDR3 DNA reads TGTGCCAGCAGCTTGGGAGCGGGAGGGCCGGGCACAGATACGCAGTATTTT.

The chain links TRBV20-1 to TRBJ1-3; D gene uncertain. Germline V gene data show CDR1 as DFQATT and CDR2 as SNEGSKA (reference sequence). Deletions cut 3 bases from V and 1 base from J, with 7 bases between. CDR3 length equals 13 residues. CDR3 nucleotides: TGCAGTGCTAGTATTTCTTCTGGAAACACCATATATTTT. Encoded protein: CSASISSGNTIYF.

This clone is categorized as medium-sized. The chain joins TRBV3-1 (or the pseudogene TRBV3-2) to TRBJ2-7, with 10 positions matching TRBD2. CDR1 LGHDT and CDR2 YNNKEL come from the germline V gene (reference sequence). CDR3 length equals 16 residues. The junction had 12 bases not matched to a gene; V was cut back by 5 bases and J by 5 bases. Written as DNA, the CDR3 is TGTGCCAGCAGCGGTCTAGCGGGGGCCCTTCACAACGAGCAGTACTTC. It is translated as CASSGLAGALHNEQYF.

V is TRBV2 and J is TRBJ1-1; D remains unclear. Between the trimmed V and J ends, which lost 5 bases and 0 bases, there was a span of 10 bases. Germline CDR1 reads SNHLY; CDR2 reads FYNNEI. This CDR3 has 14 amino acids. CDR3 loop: CASSLLTLNTEAFF. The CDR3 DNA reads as TGTGCCAGCAGTCTTCTTACTCTGAACACTGAAGCTTTCTTT.

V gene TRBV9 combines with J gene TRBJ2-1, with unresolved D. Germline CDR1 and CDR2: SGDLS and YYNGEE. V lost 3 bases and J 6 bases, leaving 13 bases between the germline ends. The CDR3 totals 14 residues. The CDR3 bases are TGTGCCAGCAGCGACCCGATAGCCCTCAATGAGCAGTTCTTC. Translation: CASSDPIALNEQFF.

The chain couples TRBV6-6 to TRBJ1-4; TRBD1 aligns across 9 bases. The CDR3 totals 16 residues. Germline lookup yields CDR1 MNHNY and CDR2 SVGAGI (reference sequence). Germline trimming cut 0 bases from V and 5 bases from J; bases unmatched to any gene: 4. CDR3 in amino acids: CASSYSAGTGNEKLFF. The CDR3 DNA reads TGTGCCAGCAGTTACTCCGCCGGGACAGGGAATGAAAAACTGTTTTTT.